This T cell receptor beta chain derives from a study of blood T cell repertoires in COVID-19. Study-level background: The cDNA or gDNA used as material had been derived from T cells, B-cell-depleted T cells, or PBMCs.

The CDR3 is 17 residues long. V was pared by 4 bases and J by 3 bases, with 12 bases of the junction left unmatched. Germline loops: CDR1 SGHRS, CDR2 YFSETQ. Libraries were prepared by immunoSEQ multiplex PCR; TCRdb keeps only in-frame clonotypes and omits some of them. The profile shows 360,000 or so clones, 83% of them singletons. Clinical history reported by participants formed the basis on which cohorts were assigned. For recovered donors of Cohort 3, there were two negative PCRs, clearance, or symptom resolution. The chain carries TRBV5-1 and TRBJ2-7; 11 positions match TRBD1. Sequenced material: PBMCs or T cells enriched from blood (not recorded which). The sequence was obtained from a woman aged 50 to 65 who had recovered from COVID-19. The CDR3 loop is CASSAPGRGTGGYEQYF. The CDR3 DNA is TGCGCCAGCAGCGCCCCCGGGCGGGGGACAGGGGGCTACGAGCAGTACTTC. Full variable domain (outside the CDR3, taken from reference TRBV5-1 and TRBJ2-7): KAGVTQTPRYLIKTRGQQVTLSCSPISGHRSVSWYQQTPGQGLQFLFEYFSETQRNKGNFPGRFSGRQFSNSRSEMNVSTLELGDSALYLCASSAPGRGTGGYEQYFGPGTRLTVT.